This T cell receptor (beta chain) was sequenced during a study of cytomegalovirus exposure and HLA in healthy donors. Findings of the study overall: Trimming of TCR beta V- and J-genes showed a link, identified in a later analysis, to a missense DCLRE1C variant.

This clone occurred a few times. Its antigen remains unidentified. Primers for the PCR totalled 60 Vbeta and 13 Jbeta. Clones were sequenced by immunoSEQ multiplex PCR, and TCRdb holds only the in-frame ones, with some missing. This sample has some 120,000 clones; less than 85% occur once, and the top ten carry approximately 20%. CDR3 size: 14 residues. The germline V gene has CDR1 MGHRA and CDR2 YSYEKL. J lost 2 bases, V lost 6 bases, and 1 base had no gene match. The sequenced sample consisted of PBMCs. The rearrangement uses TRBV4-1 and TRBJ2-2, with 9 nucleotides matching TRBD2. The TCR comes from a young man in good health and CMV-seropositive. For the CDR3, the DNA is TGCGCCAGCAGGGGACTAGCCAACACCGGGGAGCTGTTTTTT. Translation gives CASRGLANTGELFF.